The 20 T cell receptor beta chains below were found in one sample sequenced in a study of vaccination and CD4 T cells after COVID-19. These receptors have no known antigen. Treatment described: roughly 11-day PBMC culture with coronavirus spike peptide pools or control peptides (ViraFEST assay). Sequencing of the DNA from cultured CD4+ T cells was carried out with the Oncomine TCR Beta short-read assay. TCRdb reprocessed the PCR reads via MiXCR and lists one record per CDR3 protein. This table has roughly 20,000 distinct CDR3 sequences, approximately 40% appearing once. The input for sequencing was CD4+ T cells from blood, cultured in vitro, taken after SARS-CoV-2 vaccination. The receptors originated from a human donor who had recovered from COVID-19.

The rearrangement joins TRBV6-1 to TRBJ1-1, with 8 bases identical to TRBD1. After removal of 6 bases from V and 0 bases from J, the junction contained 3 bases not matched to a gene. Per the germline V gene, CDR1 is MNHNS and CDR2 is SASEGT. The CDR3 is 14 amino acids. The CDR3 here is CASRRTGMNTEAFF. DNA for the CDR3: TGTGCCAGCAGAAGGACAGGGATGAACACTGAAGCTTTCTTT.

There are a few counts of this clonotype. The J gene is TRBJ2-3, the V gene TRBV20-1; no firm D call. Trimming stripped 5 bases from V and 0 bases from J, with 18 bases between. Germline CDR1 and CDR2: DFQATT and SNEGSKA (reference sequence). The CDR3 has 16 residues. The CDR3 nucleotides are TGCAGTGCTCCAACACATTCGACAACTAGCACAGATACGCAGTATTTT. It translates to CSAPTHSTTSTDTQYF.

The rearrangement links TRBV4-3 to TRBJ2-7; the D is unclear. The V gene's germline CDR1 is LGHNA and CDR2 YSLEER. V was shortened by 1 base and J by 0 bases, with 10 bases between the two germline ends. CDR3 length: 15 amino acids. The CDR3 protein is CASSQGAASSYEQYF. CDR3 DNA: TGCGCCAGCAGCCAAGGGGCAGCGAGCTCCTACGAGCAGTACTTC.

Within the sample, this clonotype is medium-sized (0.01 to 0.1%). This rearrangement joins TRBV19 to TRBJ2-4; D might be TRBD1 or TRBD2, each matching 5 bases. Trimming stripped 1 base from V and 6 bases from J, with 13 bases between. The CDR3 is 15 amino acids. Germline-derived CDR1 and CDR2 are LNHDA and SQIVND (reference sequence). For the CDR3, the DNA is TGTGCCAGTAGTATAGCCGGGGACGTACGAAACATTCAGTACTTC. Translation: CASSIAGDVRNIQYF.

This clonotype came up a few times. This chain connects TRBV20-1 to TRBJ2-3; 9 nucleotides align to TRBD2. V gave up 2 bases and J gave up 1 base; unmatched junction bases: 4. The CDR3 spans 15 residues. Germline CDR1 and CDR2: DFQATT and SNEGSKA (reference sequence). The CDR3 sequence: CSARSASGGTDTQYF. The CDR3 DNA follows: TGCAGTGCTAGAAGCGCTAGCGGGGGCACAGATACGCAGTATTTT.

This clonotype showed up just once. Sequence at one end of the junction differs from germline and may be a read error. The rearrangement uses TRBV2 and TRBJ2-1; D perhaps matches TRBD2 (6 bases). The germline V gene has CDR1 SNHLY and CDR2 FYNNEI. The CDR3 loop spans 14 amino acids. In nucleotides, the CDR3 is TGCGCCAGCAGTCCTCCCGGGGGAAAGGTTGAGCAGTTCTTC. This codes for CASSPPGGKVEQFF.

Only a few counts were recorded for this clonotype. This chain connects TRBV27 to TRBJ2-3, with 10 positions matching TRBD2. The V segment lost 6 bases and the J segment 5 bases; nucleotides outside the gene matches: 11. The CDR3 has 16 amino acids. CDR1 MNHEY and CDR2 SMNVEV come from the germline V gene (reference sequence). The CDR3 protein is CASSQRASGGRDTQYF. For the CDR3, the DNA is TGTGCCAGCAGCCAAAGGGCTAGCGGGGGAAGAGATACGCAGTATTTT.

This sequence joins TRBV7-2 and TRBJ1-1; 8 bases map to TRBD1. The ends lost 5 bases at V and 0 bases at J; junction bases unmatched: 8. The CDR3 consists of 16 residues. CDR1 SGHTA and CDR2 FQGNSA come from the germline V gene. The CDR3 loop reads CASSADRGRVNTEAFF. The CDR3 coding sequence is TGTGCCAGCAGCGCAGACAGGGGAAGGGTGAACACTGAAGCTTTCTTT.

The V call is TRBV5-5, the J call TRBJ1-6, with a possible D match to TRBD1 (5 bases). Germline V gene sequence: CDR1 SGHKS, CDR2 YYEKEE (reference sequence). With 4 bases removed from V and 6 bases from J, the gap between germline ends came to 8 bases. This CDR3 has 13 residues. CDR3 loop: CASSPGPNSPLHF. DNA for the CDR3: TGTGCCAGCAGCCCGGGACCTAATTCACCCCTCCACTTT.

The V and J genes are TRBV14 and TRBJ2-7; D is possibly TRBD2 (6 bases). The CDR3 spans 13 residues. Trimming removed 4 bases at V and 2 bases at J, with 9 bases between. CDR1 and CDR2 from the germline V gene are SGHDN and FVKESK. This CDR3 reads CASSRRGTYEQYF. CDR3 nucleotide sequence: TGTGCCAGCAGCCGGCGGGGAACCTACGAGCAGTACTTC. Full variable domain (missing parts from reference TRBV14 and TRBJ2-7): EAGVTQFPSHSVIEKGQTVTLRCDPISGHDNLYWYRRVMGKEIKFLLHFVKESKQDESGMPNNRFLAERTGGTYSTLKVQPAELEDSGVYFCASSRRGTYEQYFGPGTRLTVT.

A few counts support this clonotype. The V call is TRBV6-4, the J call TRBJ1-5, with D uncertain. Trimming pared 0 bases from V and 0 bases from J, leaving 12 bases between. Germline CDR1 MRHNA, CDR2 SNTAGT. CDR3 length: 17 amino acids. The CDR3 region has the DNA TGTGCCAGCAGTGACTCGGGAAGGGAAACTAGCAATCAGCCCCAGCATTTT. It translates to CASSDSGRETSNQPQHF.

This clonotype came up a few times. The junction does not match germline at one end; this may be a read error. The rearrangement joins TRBV7-6 to TRBJ1-5; D gene uncertain. Germline V lookup: CDR1 SGHVS, CDR2 FNYEAQ. The CDR3 extends over 14 amino acids. The CDR3 DNA reads as TGTGCCAGCAGCTTAGCGGTTGGCAATCATCCCCAGCATTTT. Translating gives CASSLAVGNHPQHF.

The V and J genes are TRBV20-1 and TRBJ1-5; the D is unclear. The V end lost 6 bases, the J end lost 10 bases, and 22 bases lay between the germline ends. There are 14 residues in the CDR3. The germline V gene has CDR1 DFQATT and CDR2 SNEGSKA (reference sequence). The CDR3 region is CSAGRRSLNAPQHF. DNA of the CDR3: TGCAGTGCGGGGAGAAGGTCCTTAAACGCACCCCAGCATTTT.

The chain employs TRBV19 and TRBJ2-3, with D possibly matching TRBD1 (6 bases). The CDR3 contains 14 residues. The germline V and J ends were trimmed by 4 bases and 0 bases, with 8 bases remaining between them. Germline CDR1 reads LNHDA; CDR2 reads SQIVND (reference sequence). The CDR3 DNA reads TGTGCCAGTAGTAAAACAGGGAGCACAGATACGCAGTATTTT. This encodes CASSKTGSTDTQYF.

J is TRBJ2-2 and V is TRBV12-3 or TRBV12-4; D remains unclear. The CDR3 totals 15 residues. V was trimmed by 3 bases and J by 0 bases, leaving 8 bases between them. Written as DNA, the CDR3 is TGTGCCAGCAGTTTCGGCCAGACGAACACCGGGGAGCTGTTTTTT. Its translation: CASSFGQTNTGELFF.

V usage is TRBV5-6 and J usage is TRBJ2-3; possibly TRBD1 for D (7 bases). The CDR3 is made up of 18 amino acids. V lost 2 bases, J lost 2 bases, and 21 bases lay in between. Germline values: CDR1 SGHDT, CDR2 YYEEEE. The CDR3 loop is CASSFGGGNPEYTDTQYF. The CDR3 DNA reads TGTGCCAGCAGCTTCGGAGGGGGCAACCCTGAGTACACAGATACGCAGTATTTT.

This chain connects TRBV19 to TRBJ2-3; 9 bases match TRBD2. CDR1 is LNHDA, CDR2 SQIVND, per germline (reference sequence). This CDR3 spans 16 amino acids. Losses at the gene ends were 7 bases for V and 5 bases for J; bases not matched to a gene: 13. In nucleotides, the CDR3 is TGTGCCAGTACGTCGGAGGGGCGGGGGGGCCGAGATACGCAGTATTTT. Encoded protein: CASTSEGRGGRDTQYF. The full variable domain, in which reference TRBV19 and TRBJ2-3 provide the parts outside the CDR3, is DGGITQSPKYLFRKEGQNVTLSCEQNLNHDAMYWYRQDPGQGLRLIYYSQIVNDFQKGDIAEGYSVSREKKESFPLTVTSAQKNPTAFYLCASTSEGRGGRDTQYFGPGTRLTVL.

This clonotype occurred a few times. V is TRBV20-1 and J is TRBJ1-1; D gene ambiguous. V dropped 5 bases and J dropped 1 base, with 17 bases sitting between them. CDR1 is DFQATT and CDR2 is SNEGSKA in the germline V gene (reference sequence). The CDR3 runs to 15 residues. The CDR3, as DNA: TGCAGTGCTGCCTTTTTTCCGTGGGGGAACACTGAAGCTTTCTTT. Its protein product is CSAAFFPWGNTEAFF.

The V and J genes are TRBV11-3 and TRBJ1-3, with D unclear. The CDR3 loop spans 15 amino acids. Germline CDR1 reads SGHNT; CDR2 reads YENEEA. The V and J ends lost 4 bases and 1 base respectively, with 11 bases between them. The CDR3 spells CASSSVPKSGNTIYF. CDR3 nucleotide sequence: TGTGCCAGCAGCTCAGTCCCGAAGTCTGGAAACACCATATATTTT. Using reference TRBV11-3 and TRBJ1-3 for the parts outside the CDR3, the full variable domain is EAGVVQSPRYKIIEKKQPVAFWCNPISGHNTLYWYLQNLGQGPELLIRYENEEAVDDSQLPKDRFSAERLKGVDSTLKIQPAELGDSAVYLCASSSVPKSGNTIYFGEGSWLTVV.

This clonotype has only a few counts. The chain links TRBV6-1 to TRBJ1-2, with a possible D match to TRBD1 (5 bases). CDR3 size: 14 residues. Germline V CDR1 and CDR2: MNHNS, SASEGT. V gave up 6 bases and J gave up 5 bases, with 16 bases separating them. The CDR3 nucleotides read TGTGCCAGCAGCCCCCGGGCAGGGAGGTATGGCTACACCTTC. It encodes CASSPRAGRYGYTF.